The present T cell receptor beta chain was sequenced within a study of CD8 T cells in ankylosing spondylitis (dated by TCRdb to 2016 to 2017). About the full investigation: To find TCR variants linked to disease, the study profiled T cell receptor beta repertoires in ankylosing spondylitis patients and healthy donors. The full study cohort was made up of under 30 ankylosing spondylitis patients and around 100 healthy donors. Samples of peripheral blood were taken, and for ankylosing spondylitis patients, synovial fluid was collected as well. What the authors observed across the whole study: Significant enrichment of the disease-linked clones was reported in matched synovial fluid samples from ankylosing spondylitis patients. Blood from ankylosing spondylitis patients appeared to be characterized by a TCR beta motif made up of seven or eight highly homologous amino acid variants. In peripheral blood, the disease-linked clones were found at relatively low frequencies and had a CD8+ phenotype. Some TCR beta motif variants had previously been reported in synovial fluid and blood of reactive arthritis patients, which suggested common disease-initiation mechanisms.

This clonotype was seen ten or more times. No cognate antigen has been identified for it. No base quality values were provided; no much bigger clone lies one nucleotide off. Sequencing relied on an Illumina HiSeq 2500. Quantitative 5'-RACE with molecular barcodes was used to prepare TCR beta libraries. For the original study's pipeline: To identify disease-linked TCR variants, a new computational method was used, one built on a probabilistic model of VDJ rearrangement. TCRdb reprocessing: public reads trimmed at Q25 with fastp, clones called with MiXCR, in-frame beta chains kept. One record per CDR3 amino acid sequence lists the most common genes and DNA. TCRdb, not the original authors, processed these V and J calls. In all, the sample holds roughly 60,000 distinct CDR3 sequences, and over 5% of those were seen once. The ten largest clones capture roughly 5% of the sample. From a lookup of the germline V gene (reference sequence), CDR1 and CDR2 are SEHNR and FQNEAQ. V ends up 5 bases short and J 4 bases short, with an unmatched junction base count of 10. The CDR3 contains 15 residues, cysteine and phenylalanine counted. Only the CDR3 region is kept as DNA, spanning 45 bases read in frame from base 1.

Synovial fluid samples and blood samples obtained from the same ankylosing spondylitis patients were matched. The chain joins TRBV7-9 to TRBJ2-5, with 7 middle bases fitting TRBD1. Sequenced: synovial fluid, either unsorted or a sorted T cell fraction (not recorded which). This clonotype was sampled from a male donor with ankylosing spondylitis. The DNA sequence follows: TGTGCCAGCAGCCACAGGGGAACCCTTCCAGAGACCCAGTACTTC. Its translation reads: CASSHRGTLPETQYF.